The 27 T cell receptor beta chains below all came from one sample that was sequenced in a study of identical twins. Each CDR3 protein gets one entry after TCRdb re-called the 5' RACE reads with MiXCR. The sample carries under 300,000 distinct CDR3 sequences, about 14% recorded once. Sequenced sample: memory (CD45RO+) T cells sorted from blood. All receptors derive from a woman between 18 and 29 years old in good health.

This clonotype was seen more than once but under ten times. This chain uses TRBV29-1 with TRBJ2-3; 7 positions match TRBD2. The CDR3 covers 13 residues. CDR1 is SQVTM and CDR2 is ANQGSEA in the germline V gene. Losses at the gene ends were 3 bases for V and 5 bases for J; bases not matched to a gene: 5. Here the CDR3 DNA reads TGCAGCGTTGAGGGGAGGGTGAAAGATACGCAGTATTTT. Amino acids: CSVEGRVKDTQYF.

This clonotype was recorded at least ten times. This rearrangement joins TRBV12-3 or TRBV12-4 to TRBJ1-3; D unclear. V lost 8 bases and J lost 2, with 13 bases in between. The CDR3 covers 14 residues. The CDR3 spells CASADWSTGNTIYF. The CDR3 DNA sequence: TGTGCCAGCGCCGATTGGTCCACTGGAAACACCATATATTTT.

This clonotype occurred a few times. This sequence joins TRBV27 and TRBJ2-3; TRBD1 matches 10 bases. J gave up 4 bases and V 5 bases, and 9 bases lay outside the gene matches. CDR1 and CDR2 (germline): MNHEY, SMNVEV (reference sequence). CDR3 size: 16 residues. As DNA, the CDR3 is TGTGCCAGCAGTGTGACAGGGGGCTTAGTGGCAGATACGCAGTATTTT. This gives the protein CASSVTGGLVADTQYF.

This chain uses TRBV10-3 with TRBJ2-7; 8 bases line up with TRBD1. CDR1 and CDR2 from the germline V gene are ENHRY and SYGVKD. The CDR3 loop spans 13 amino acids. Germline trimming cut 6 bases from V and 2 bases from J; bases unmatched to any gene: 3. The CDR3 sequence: CAISGQGTYEQYF. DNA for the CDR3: TGTGCCATCAGCGGACAGGGAACCTACGAGCAGTACTTC.

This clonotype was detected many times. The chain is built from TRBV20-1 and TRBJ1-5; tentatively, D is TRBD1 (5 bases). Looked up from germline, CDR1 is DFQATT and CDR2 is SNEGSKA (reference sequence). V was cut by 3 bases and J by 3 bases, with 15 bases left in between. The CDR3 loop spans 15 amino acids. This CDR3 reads CSARVPGAFNQPQHF. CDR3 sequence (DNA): TGCAGTGCTAGGGTCCCCGGGGCCTTCAATCAGCCCCAGCATTTT.

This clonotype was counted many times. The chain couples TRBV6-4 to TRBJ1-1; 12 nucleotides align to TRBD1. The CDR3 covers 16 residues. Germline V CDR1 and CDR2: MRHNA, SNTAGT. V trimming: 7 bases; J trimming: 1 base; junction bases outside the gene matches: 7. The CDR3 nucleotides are TGTGCCAGCACAGCCGGGACAGGGGGCAGGAACACTGAAGCTTTCTTT. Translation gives CASTAGTGGRNTEAFF.

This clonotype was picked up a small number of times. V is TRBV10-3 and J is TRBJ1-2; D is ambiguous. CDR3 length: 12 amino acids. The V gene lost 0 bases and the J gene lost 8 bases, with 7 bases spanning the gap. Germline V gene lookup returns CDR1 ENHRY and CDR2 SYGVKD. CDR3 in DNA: TGTGCCATCAGTGAGTCCACACGAGGCTACACCTTC. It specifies CAISESTRGYTF.

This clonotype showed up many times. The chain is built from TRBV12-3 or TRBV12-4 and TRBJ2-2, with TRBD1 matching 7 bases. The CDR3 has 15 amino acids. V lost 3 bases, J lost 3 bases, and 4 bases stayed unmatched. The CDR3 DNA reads TGTGCCAGCAGTTTCGTACAGGGGTACACCGGGGAGCTGTTTTTT. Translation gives CASSFVQGYTGELFF.

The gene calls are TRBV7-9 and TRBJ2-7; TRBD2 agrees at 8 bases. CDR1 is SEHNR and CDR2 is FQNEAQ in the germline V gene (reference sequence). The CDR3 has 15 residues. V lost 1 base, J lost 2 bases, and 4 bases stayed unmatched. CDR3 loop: CASSLELAVPYEQYF. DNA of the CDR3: TGTGCCAGCAGCTTAGAACTAGCGGTACCCTACGAGCAGTACTTC.

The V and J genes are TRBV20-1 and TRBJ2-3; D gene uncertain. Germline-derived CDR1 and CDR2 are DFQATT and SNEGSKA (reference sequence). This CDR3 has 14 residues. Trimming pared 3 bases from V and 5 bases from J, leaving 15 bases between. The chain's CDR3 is CSASPDGPLDTQYF. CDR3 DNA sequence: TGCAGTGCTAGTCCCGACGGGCCTCTAGATACGCAGTATTTT.

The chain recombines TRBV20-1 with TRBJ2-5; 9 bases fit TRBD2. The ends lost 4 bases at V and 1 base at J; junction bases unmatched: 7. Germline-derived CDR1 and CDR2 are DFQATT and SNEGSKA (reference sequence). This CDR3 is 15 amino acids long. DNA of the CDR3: TGCAGTGCTAAGAAAGCGGGAGGACTCCAAGAGACCCAGTACTTC. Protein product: CSAKKAGGLQETQYF.

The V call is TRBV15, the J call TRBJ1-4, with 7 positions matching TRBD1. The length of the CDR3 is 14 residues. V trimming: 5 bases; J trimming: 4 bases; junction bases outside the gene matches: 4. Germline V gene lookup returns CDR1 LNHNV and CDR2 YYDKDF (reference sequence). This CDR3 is CATSRDRDNEKLFF. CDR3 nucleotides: TGTGCCACCAGCCGGGACAGAGATAATGAAAAACTGTTTTTT.

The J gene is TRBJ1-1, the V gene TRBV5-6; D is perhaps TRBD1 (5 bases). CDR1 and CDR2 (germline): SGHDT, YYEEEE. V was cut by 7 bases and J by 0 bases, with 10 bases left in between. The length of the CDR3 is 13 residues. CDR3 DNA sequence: TGTGCCAGCGCTAGGGGAATGAACACTGAAGCTTTCTTT. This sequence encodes CASARGMNTEAFF.

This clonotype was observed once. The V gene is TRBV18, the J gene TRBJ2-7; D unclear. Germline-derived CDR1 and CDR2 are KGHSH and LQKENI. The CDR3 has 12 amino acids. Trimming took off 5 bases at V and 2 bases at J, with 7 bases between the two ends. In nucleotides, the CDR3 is TGTGCCAGCTCATCAATTCCCTACGAGCAGTACTTC. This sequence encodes CASSSIPYEQYF.

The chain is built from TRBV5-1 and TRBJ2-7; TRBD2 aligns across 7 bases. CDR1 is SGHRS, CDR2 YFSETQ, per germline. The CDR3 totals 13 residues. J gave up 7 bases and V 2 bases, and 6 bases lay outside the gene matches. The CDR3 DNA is TGCGCCAGCAGCTTAGCGGGGATATGGGAGCAGTACTTC. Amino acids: CASSLAGIWEQYF.

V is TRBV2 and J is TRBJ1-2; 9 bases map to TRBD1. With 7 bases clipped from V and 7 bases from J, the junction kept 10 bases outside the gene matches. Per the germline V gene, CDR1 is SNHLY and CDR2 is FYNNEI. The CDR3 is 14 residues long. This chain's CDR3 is CASTAGTGSGGYTF. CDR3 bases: TGTGCCAGCACCGCCGGGACAGGGTCTGGTGGCTACACCTTC.

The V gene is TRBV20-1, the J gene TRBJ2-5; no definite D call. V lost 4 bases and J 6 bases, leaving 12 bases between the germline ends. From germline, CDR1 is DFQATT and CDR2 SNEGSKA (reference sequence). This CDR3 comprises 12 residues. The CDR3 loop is CSAKWDQQTQYF. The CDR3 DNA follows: TGCAGTGCTAAATGGGATCAACAGACCCAGTACTTC.

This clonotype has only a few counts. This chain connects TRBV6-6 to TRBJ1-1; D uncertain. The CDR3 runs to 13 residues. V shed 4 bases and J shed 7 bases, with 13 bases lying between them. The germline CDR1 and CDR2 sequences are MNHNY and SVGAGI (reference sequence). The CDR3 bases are TGTGCCAGCAGTTTCGGAGACGGATTTGAAGCTTTCTTT. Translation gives CASSFGDGFEAFF.

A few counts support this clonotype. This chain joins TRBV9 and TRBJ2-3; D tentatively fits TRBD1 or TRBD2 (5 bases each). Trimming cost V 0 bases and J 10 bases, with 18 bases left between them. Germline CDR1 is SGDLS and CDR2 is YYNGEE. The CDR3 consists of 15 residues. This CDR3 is CASSVGQADTLPQYF. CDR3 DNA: TGTGCCAGCAGCGTAGGTCAAGCGGACACTCTTCCGCAGTATTTT.

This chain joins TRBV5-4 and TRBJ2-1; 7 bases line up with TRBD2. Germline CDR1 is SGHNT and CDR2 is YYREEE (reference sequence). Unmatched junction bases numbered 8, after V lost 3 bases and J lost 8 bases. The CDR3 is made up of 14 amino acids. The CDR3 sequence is CASSSQRGQDEQFF. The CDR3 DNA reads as TGTGCCAGCAGCTCGCAGCGGGGCCAGGATGAGCAGTTCTTC.

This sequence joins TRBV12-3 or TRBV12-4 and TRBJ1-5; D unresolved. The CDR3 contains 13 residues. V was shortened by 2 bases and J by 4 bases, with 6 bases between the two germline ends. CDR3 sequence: CASSLIRNQPQHF. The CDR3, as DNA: TGTGCCAGCAGTTTAATAAGGAATCAGCCCCAGCATTTT.

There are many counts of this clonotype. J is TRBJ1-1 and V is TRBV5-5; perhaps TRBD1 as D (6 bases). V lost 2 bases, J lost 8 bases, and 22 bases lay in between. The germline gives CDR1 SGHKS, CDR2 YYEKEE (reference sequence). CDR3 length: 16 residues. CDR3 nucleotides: TGTGCCAGCAGCTTATTTACAGGGATTCGAGGCGAGGAAGCTTTCTTT. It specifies CASSLFTGIRGEEAFF. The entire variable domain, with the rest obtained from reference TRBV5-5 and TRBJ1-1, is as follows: DAGVTQSPTHLIKTRGQQVTLRCSPISGHKSVSWYQQVLGQGPQFIFQYYEKEERGRGNFPDRFSARQFPNYSSELNVNALLLGDSALYLCASSLFTGIRGEEAFFGQGTRLTVV.

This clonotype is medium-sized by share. DNA of the CDR3: TGTGCCAGCACTAGGGACAACTATGGCTACACCTTC. Encoded protein: CASTRDNYGYTF. The chain joins TRBV18 to TRBJ1-2; D might be TRBD1 (5 bases). Trimming left V 8 bases short and J 2 bases short, with 9 bases between. Germline V gene sequence: CDR1 KGHSH, CDR2 LQKENI. This CDR3 region has 12 residues.

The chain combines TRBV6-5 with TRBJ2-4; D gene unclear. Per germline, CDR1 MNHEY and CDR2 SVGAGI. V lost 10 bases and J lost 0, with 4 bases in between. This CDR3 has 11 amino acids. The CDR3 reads CATQAKNIQYF. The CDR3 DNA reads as TGTGCCACACAAGCCAAAAACATTCAGTACTTC.

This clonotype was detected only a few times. The CDR3 is CASSPQAGEYEQYF. The CDR3 DNA reads TGTGCCAGCTCACCACAAGCGGGAGAATACGAGCAGTACTTC. V and J are TRBV18 and TRBJ2-7; 8 bases line up with TRBD2. Germline CDR1 reads KGHSH; CDR2 reads LQKENI. Trimming removed 1 base from V and 4 bases from J; junction bases left unmatched: 3. The CDR3 is 14 residues long.

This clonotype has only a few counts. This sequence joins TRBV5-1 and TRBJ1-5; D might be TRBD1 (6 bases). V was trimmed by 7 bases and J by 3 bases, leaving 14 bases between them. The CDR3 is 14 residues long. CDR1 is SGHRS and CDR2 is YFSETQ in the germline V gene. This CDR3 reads CASAEGTPNQPQHF. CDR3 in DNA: TGCGCCAGCGCAGAAGGGACACCCAATCAGCCCCAGCATTTT.

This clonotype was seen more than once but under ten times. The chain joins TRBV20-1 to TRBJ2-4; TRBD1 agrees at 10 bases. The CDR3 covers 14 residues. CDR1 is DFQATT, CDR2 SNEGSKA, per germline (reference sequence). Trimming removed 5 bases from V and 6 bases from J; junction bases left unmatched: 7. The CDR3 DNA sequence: TGCAGTGCTGACCGGGACAGGGGTAGAAACATTCAGTACTTC. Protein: CSADRDRGRNIQYF.